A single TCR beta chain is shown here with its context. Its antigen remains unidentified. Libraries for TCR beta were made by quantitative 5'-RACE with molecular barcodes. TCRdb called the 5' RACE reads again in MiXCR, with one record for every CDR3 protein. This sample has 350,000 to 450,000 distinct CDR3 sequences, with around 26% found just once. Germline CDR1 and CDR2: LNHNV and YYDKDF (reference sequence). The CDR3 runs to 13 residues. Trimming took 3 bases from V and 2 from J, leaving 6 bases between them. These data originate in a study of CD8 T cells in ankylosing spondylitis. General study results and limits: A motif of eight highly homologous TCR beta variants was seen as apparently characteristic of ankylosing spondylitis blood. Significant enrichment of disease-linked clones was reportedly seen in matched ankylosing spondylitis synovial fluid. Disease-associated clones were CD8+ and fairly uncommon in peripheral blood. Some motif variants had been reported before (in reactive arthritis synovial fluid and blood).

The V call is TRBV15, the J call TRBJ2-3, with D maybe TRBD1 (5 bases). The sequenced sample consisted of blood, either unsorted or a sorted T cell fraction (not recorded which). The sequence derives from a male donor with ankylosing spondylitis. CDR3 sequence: CATSRDNTDTQYF. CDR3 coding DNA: TGTGCCACCAGCAGGGACAACACAGATACGCAGTATTTT.